The present T cell receptor (beta chain) was sequenced within a study of cytomegalovirus exposure and HLA in healthy donors. Notes on the study in general: Later analysis showed most CMV-associated TCR beta chains appearing HLA-restricted. Specificity of a few CMV-associated chains for CMV antigens was verified in vitro. In a later analysis, a missense DCLRE1C variant was linked to TCR beta V- and J-gene trimming.

This CDR3 comprises 17 residues. Germline V lookup: CDR1 LNHNV, CDR2 YYDKDF (reference sequence). Trimming removed 0 bases from V and 2 bases from J, with 15 bases in between. To note about this clone: Its antigen is as yet unknown.

PCR was performed using 60 Vbeta and 13 Jbeta primers. Sequencing used immunoSEQ multiplex PCR; TCRdb keeps in-frame clones, though not all of them. The data hold about 140,000 clones, with over 70% observed a single time. The sample was PBMCs. V and J are TRBV15 and TRBJ2-3, with D tentatively TRBD1 (7 bases). The TCR originated in a male donor in good health and CMV-seronegative. The CDR3: CATSRDRRGLNTDTQYF. The CDR3 DNA follows: TGTGCCACCAGCAGAGATCGGAGGGGGCTTAACACAGATACGCAGTATTTT.